This T cell receptor beta chain was captured by sequencing in a study of vaccination and CD4 T cells after COVID-19. Treatment specified: approximately 9-day PBMC culture with coronavirus spike peptide pools or control peptides (ViraFEST assay). The unexposed donor provided CD4+ T cells, which were taken before the COVID-19 pandemic (2011-2018). Following expansion of antigen-specific T cells with peptide pools, ViraFEST then sequenced TCRs. The Oncomine TCR Beta short-read assay sequenced DNA from cultured CD4+ T cells. In TCRdb, the PCR reads were re-called with MiXCR into one record per CDR3 protein. The table has a few thousand distinct CDR3 sequences, roughly 40% seen once. This clonotype was observed a few times. Its antigen remains unidentified. This CDR3 region has 16 residues. Germline CDR1 and CDR2: MNHEY and SMNVEV (reference sequence). V dropped 5 bases and J dropped 4; count of bases not matched to a gene: 7.

The sample comprised CD4+ T cells from blood, cultured in vitro. This TCR was recovered from a human donor in good health. V usage is TRBV27 and J usage is TRBJ1-5, with TRBD1 identical over 11 bases. CDR3 DNA: TGTGCCAGCAGTGGTTTTGGGACAGGGGGTAATCAGCCCCAGCATTTT. It encodes CASSGFGTGGNQPQHF.